Following are 17 T cell receptor beta chains from one sample sequenced in a study of blood T cell repertoires in COVID-19. Profiling relied on immunoSEQ multiplex PCR, and the TCRdb table lists in-frame clones only, not all of them. The top ten clones hold less than 2% of a sample with approximately 250,000 clones, 84% of them seen once. Sequencing was carried out using peripheral blood. These receptors were obtained from a woman aged 40 to 49 who had recovered from COVID-19.

In nucleotides, the CDR3 is TGTGCCAGCAGTTTAACGTTGGTTTTCCACACTAACTATGGCTACACCTTC. This encodes CASSLTLVFHTNYGYTF. The chain links TRBV28 to TRBJ1-2; D gene unclear. V was clipped by 2 bases and J by 0 bases, with 16 bases between them. This CDR3 region has 17 residues. Germline CDR1 is MDHEN and CDR2 is SYDVKM.

The sample holds a few counts of this clone. The V and J genes are TRBV19 and TRBJ1-2; 10 bases agree with TRBD1. Germline V gene lookup returns CDR1 LNHDA and CDR2 SQIVND (reference sequence). The CDR3 has 17 amino acids. Trimming took 5 bases from V and 5 from J; bases not matched to a gene: 14. The CDR3 protein is CASSEGQGYMLSYGYTF. The DNA of the CDR3 is TGTGCCAGTAGTGAGGGACAGGGGTATATGCTTTCGTATGGCTACACCTTC.

Comment on this clone: The same CDR3 is also encoded by other DNA sequences in this sample. The chain couples TRBV27 to TRBJ1-5, with 7 bases lining up with TRBD1. The length of the CDR3 is 14 residues. After removal of 3 bases from V and 4 bases from J, the junction contained 3 bases not matched to a gene. Germline V CDR1 and CDR2: MNHEY, SMNVEV (reference sequence). Here the CDR3 DNA reads TGTGCCAGCAGTTTCGGGACAGAGAATCAGCCCCAGCATTTT. Translated, it gives CASSFGTENQPQHF.

This clone was picked up a small number of times. This chain joins TRBV28 and TRBJ1-5; 7 nucleotides match TRBD1. The CDR3 totals 14 residues. Unmatched junction bases numbered 4, after V lost 6 bases and J lost 2 bases. Looked up from germline, CDR1 is MDHEN and CDR2 is SYDVKM. The CDR3 DNA reads as TGTGCCAGCAGGGAAGGACAGGGCAATCAGCCCCAGCATTTT. As protein: CASREGQGNQPQHF.

This CDR3 reads CASRGGVNSPLHF. The CDR3 DNA is TGTGCCAGCAGGGGCGGGGTAAATTCACCCCTCCACTTT. The chain recombines TRBV6-5 with TRBJ1-6; D gene unclear. V was pared by 6 bases and J by 7 bases, with 10 bases between. The CDR3 sequence is 13 residues long. Germline V lookup: CDR1 MNHEY, CDR2 SVGAGI.

CDR3 coding DNA: TGTGCCAGCAACAAGGGAGTGGGTTACACTGAAGCTTTCTTT. Translated: CASNKGVGYTEAFF. The gene calls are TRBV6-5 and TRBJ1-1; D is unclear. CDR1 MNHEY and CDR2 SVGAGI come from the germline V gene. Trimming took 7 bases from V and 3 from J, leaving 15 bases between them. The CDR3 sequence is 14 residues long.

This sequence joins TRBV5-1 and TRBJ1-2, with 12 bases matching TRBD1. The germline CDR1 and CDR2 sequences are SGHRS and YFSETQ. The CDR3 consists of 14 residues. The trim removed 6 bases at V and 7 bases at J, leaving 7 bases unmatched. The CDR3 coding sequence is TGCGCCAGCACCCCCGGGACAGGGGGCGCTGGCTACACCTTC. The encoded protein is CASTPGTGGAGYTF.

V and J are TRBV30 and TRBJ1-3; no definite D call. Germline V gene lookup returns CDR1 GTSNPN and CDR2 SVGIG (reference sequence). The CDR3 runs 14 residues. The germline V and J ends were trimmed by 1 base and 4 bases, with 11 bases remaining between them. CDR3 loop: CAWSAGAGGNTIYF. The CDR3 bases are TGTGCCTGGAGTGCAGGCGCCGGAGGAAACACCATATATTTT. Combining the CDR3 with reference TRBV30 and TRBJ1-3 gives the whole variable domain SQTIHQWPATLVQPVGSPLSLECTVEGTSNPNLYWYRQAAGRGLQLLFYSVGIGQISSEVPQNLSASRPQDRQFILSSKKLLLSDSGFYLCAWSAGAGGNTIYFGEGSWLTVV.

The chain combines TRBV13 with TRBJ2-7; TRBD1 matches 9 bases. The V and J ends lost 3 bases and 2 bases, in that order; junction bases with no gene match: 2. CDR3 length: 14 residues. Germline V gene lookup returns CDR1 PRHDT and CDR2 FYEKMQ (reference sequence). CDR3 loop: CASSFGTGTYEQYF. CDR3 DNA: TGTGCCAGCAGCTTCGGGACAGGGACCTACGAGCAGTACTTC.

The rearrangement joins TRBV28 to TRBJ2-5; TRBD1 might be the D (6 bases). Germline V gives CDR1 MDHEN, CDR2 SYDVKM. V lost 5 bases, J lost 2 bases, and 12 bases lay in between. This CDR3 region has 14 residues. CDR3 in amino acids: CASSGLGQQETQYF. CDR3 DNA sequence: TGTGCCAGCAGTGGTCTCGGACAGCAAGAGACCCAGTACTTC. The complete variable domain, with remaining parts taken from reference TRBV28 and TRBJ2-5, reads DVKVTQSSRYLVKRTGEKVFLECVQDMDHENMFWYRQDPGLGLRLIYFSYDVKMKEKGDIPEGYSVSREKKERFSLILESASTNQTSMYLCASSGLGQQETQYFGPGTRLLVL.

The J gene is TRBJ2-7, the V gene TRBV27, with 9 bases lining up with TRBD2. CDR3 length equals 15 residues. V was clipped by 4 bases and J by 0 bases; unmatched bases: 4. The V gene's germline CDR1 is MNHEY and CDR2 SMNVEV (reference sequence). The CDR3 sequence is CASSYSSGASYEQYF. In DNA, the CDR3 is TGTGCCAGCAGTTATTCTAGCGGGGCCTCCTACGAGCAGTACTTC.

The chain joins TRBV18 to TRBJ2-7; D gene ambiguous. V lost 0 bases and J lost 7, with 7 bases in between. Germline values: CDR1 KGHSH, CDR2 LQKENI. The CDR3 totals 12 residues. DNA for the CDR3: TGTGCCAGCTCACCACCGTCGAGAGAGCAGTACTTC. Translation gives CASSPPSREQYF. The variable domain in full, with the rest retrieved from reference TRBV18 and TRBJ2-7, is NAGVMQNPRHLVRRRGQEARLRCSPMKGHSHVYWYRQLPEEGLKFMVYLQKENIIDESGMPKERFSAEFPKEGPSILRIQQVVRGDSAAYFCASSPPSREQYFGPGTRLTVT.

CDR3 sequence reads: CASSFQLAVRSSYNEQFF. CDR3 nucleotides: TGCGCCAGCAGCTTTCAACTAGCGGTAAGGAGCTCCTACAATGAGCAGTTCTTC. V is TRBV5-1 and J is TRBJ2-1, with TRBD2 identical over 8 bases. The germline gives CDR1 SGHRS, CDR2 YFSETQ. The CDR3 length is 18 residues. V lost 2 bases and J lost 0; bases outside the gene matches: 10. The full variable domain, completed using reference TRBV5-1 and TRBJ2-1, is KAGVTQTPRYLIKTRGQQVTLSCSPISGHRSVSWYQQTPGQGLQFLFEYFSETQRNKGNFPGRFSGRQFSNSRSEMNVSTLELGDSALYLCASSFQLAVRSSYNEQFFGPGTRLTVL.

V is TRBV11-2 and J is TRBJ1-1; D is ambiguous. Germline lookup yields CDR1 SGHAT and CDR2 FQNNGV. Trimming stripped 5 bases from V and 4 bases from J, with 5 bases between. The CDR3 spans 11 residues. The CDR3 spells CASSRGTEAFF. CDR3 nucleotides: TGTGCCAGCAGCCGCGGCACTGAAGCTTTCTTT.

The chain has TRBV2 and TRBJ1-2, with D possibly being TRBD1 (5 bases). CDR1 SNHLY and CDR2 FYNNEI come from the germline V gene. Trimming took off 5 bases at V and 3 bases at J, with 13 bases between the two ends. The CDR3 has 14 residues. The CDR3 nucleotides read TGTGCCAGCAGTCCCCAAGGAGGGGACTATGGCTACACCTTC. Residues: CASSPQGGDYGYTF.

The CDR3 loop reads CASSPQTGDYGYTF. The CDR3 DNA reads TGTGCCAGTAGTCCGCAGACAGGGGACTATGGCTACACCTTC. The chain is built from TRBV19 and TRBJ1-2; 8 bases align to TRBD1. The CDR3 runs 14 residues. Germline assignment: CDR1 LNHDA and CDR2 SQIVND (reference sequence). The trim removed 5 bases at V and 3 bases at J, leaving 5 bases unmatched.

This clone appeared a single time. The V and J genes are TRBV18 and TRBJ2-3; 12 nucleotides line up with TRBD2. CDR3 length equals 15 residues. CDR1 KGHSH and CDR2 LQKENI come from the germline V gene. Trimming took 6 bases from V and 4 from J; bases not matched to a gene: 5. The CDR3, as DNA: TGTGCCAGCTCCCTACTAGCGGGGGGCGCAGATACGCAGTATTTT. It translates to CASSLLAGGADTQYF.